This T cell receptor (beta chain) was sequenced during a study of T cell repertoires in cytomegalovirus infection. Whole-study context: Public TCR beta signatures marked donors with CMV infection and the matching HLA. Study results and caveats: Pooled public TCR beta family frequency picked out CMV carriers with the relevant HLA. The ex vivo response was dominated by HLA-C-restricted CMV-specific TCR beta clonotypes.

This clonotype occurred a few times. Its antigen is still unknown. The CDR3 totals 14 residues. Trimming removed 3 bases from V and 1 base from J, with 8 bases in between. CDR1 and CDR2 from the germline V gene are WSHSY and SAAADI. TCRdb itself ran the reads through MiXCR, one entry per CDR3 protein. The data hold about 890,000 distinct CDR3 sequences, with around 30% observed a single time. Sequenced material: cultured CD8+ T cells from PBMCs, taken from culture after CMV antigen stimulation. The source of this sequence is a human donor in good health (CMV status not recorded). Some clones in this sample may be carry-over from other donors' samples. The gene calls are TRBV10-2 and TRBJ2-3; a possible D gene is TRBD1 (5 bases). CDR3 coding DNA: TGCGCCAGCAGTGAACACAGGCGCACAGATACGCAGTATTTT. It yields the protein CASSEHRRTDTQYF.